These 26 T cell receptor beta chains share one sample of origin, sequenced in a study of identical twins. TCRdb independently ran MiXCR on the 5' RACE reads; one entry per CDR3 protein. The profile shows fewer than 250,000 distinct CDR3 sequences, approximately 6.8% of them singletons. These data are also associated with another study on yellow fever vaccine responses in identical twins.

What was sequenced was CD8+ T cells sorted from blood. These receptors all stem from a woman younger than 35 in good health.

The chain links TRBV14 to TRBJ2-1, with TRBD2 as a possible D gene (5 bases). V was pared by 2 bases and J by 7 bases, with 12 bases between. The CDR3 contains 14 residues. CDR1 is SGHDN and CDR2 is FVKESK in the germline V gene. As DNA, the CDR3 is TGTGCCAGCAGCCAAAGCGGCCTAGGGAATGAGCAGTTCTTC. The encoded protein is CASSQSGLGNEQFF.

The V and J genes are TRBV27 and TRBJ2-1; 8 bases are shared with TRBD2. The germline CDR1 and CDR2 sequences are MNHEY and SMNVEV (reference sequence). J lost 4 bases, V lost 8 bases, and 7 bases had no gene match. This CDR3 comprises 14 residues. The CDR3 loop is CASLGGAGYNEQFF. The CDR3 bases are TGTGCCAGCCTCGGGGGGGCGGGGTACAATGAGCAGTTCTTC.

This clonotype was detected many times. The CDR3 loop reads CASSPPGGGLSGNTIYF. In DNA form, the CDR3 reads TGTGCCAGCAGCCCTCCCGGCGGGGGGCTCTCTGGAAACACCATATATTTT. V gene TRBV28 combines with J gene TRBJ1-3; D may be TRBD1 (6 bases). Per germline, CDR1 MDHEN and CDR2 SYDVKM. Between the trimmed V and J ends, which lost 6 bases and 0 bases, there was a span of 18 bases. This CDR3 contains 17 residues.

This clonotype was picked up many times. V gene TRBV5-4 combines with J gene TRBJ2-5, with a possible D match to TRBD1 (5 bases). V was cut by 4 bases and J by 2 bases, with 12 bases left in between. The length of the CDR3 is 14 residues. Germline lookup yields CDR1 SGHNT and CDR2 YYREEE (reference sequence). In DNA form, the CDR3 reads TGTGCCAGCAGCCCTGGGGCACCTCAAGAGACCCAGTACTTC. Residues: CASSPGAPQETQYF.

This clonotype showed up just a few times. V is TRBV10-1 and J is TRBJ2-3; D gene ambiguous. Germline V gene sequence: CDR1 WNHNN, CDR2 SYGVQD (reference sequence). This CDR3 has 13 residues. V was shortened by 4 bases and J by 2 bases, with 7 bases between the two germline ends. CDR3 coding DNA: TGCGCCAGCAGTGTAGATCACACAGATACGCAGTATTTT. It is translated as CASSVDHTDTQYF.

This clonotype was observed many times. The chain is built from TRBV12-3 or TRBV12-4 and TRBJ2-1; D unresolved. V shed 1 base and J shed 5 bases, with 6 bases lying between them. The CDR3 extends over 13 amino acids. The chain's CDR3 is CASSLGPNNEQFF. CDR3 in DNA: TGTGCCAGCAGTTTAGGCCCTAACAATGAGCAGTTCTTC.

This clonotype was seen a handful of times. The rearrangement uses TRBV7-8 and TRBJ2-7, with D possibly being TRBD1 or TRBD2 (5 bases each). Germline CDR1 reads SGHVS; CDR2 reads FQNEAQ. This CDR3 has 13 residues. V was pared by 5 bases and J by 6 bases, with 14 bases between. In DNA, the CDR3 is TGTGCCAGCAGCCGGTATGAGGGGAGCGAGCAGTACGTC. Protein sequence: CASSRYEGSEQYV.

This clonotype was counted ten times or more. The chain couples TRBV20-1 to TRBJ1-1, with D hard to call. In germline, CDR1 is DFQATT, CDR2 SNEGSKA (reference sequence). The germline V and J ends were trimmed by 3 bases and 6 bases, with 8 bases remaining between them. The CDR3 totals 11 residues. The CDR3 bases are TGCAGTGCTAGTCCAGGTCCTGAAGCTTTCTTT. This gives the protein CSASPGPEAFF.

This clonotype was detected ten times or more. The rearrangement links TRBV11-2 to TRBJ2-3; D tentatively reads TRBD1 or TRBD2 (5 bases each). The CDR3 covers 15 residues. Deletions cut 4 bases from V and 0 bases from J, with 11 bases between. Germline CDR1 reads SGHAT; CDR2 reads FQNNGV. CDR3 region: CASSSWGSSTDTQYF. The CDR3 nucleotides read TGTGCCAGCAGCTCTTGGGGGTCAAGCACAGATACGCAGTATTTT.

The chain links TRBV7-3 to TRBJ2-7, with 7 nucleotides matching TRBD1. V dropped 5 bases and J dropped 5; count of bases not matched to a gene: 12. Germline CDR1 reads SGHTA; CDR2 reads FQGTGA. The CDR3 runs 15 residues. The DNA for the CDR3 is TGTGCCAGCAGCCCGCAGGGGGTAGGGATTGACGAGCAGTACTTC. The encoded protein is CASSPQGVGIDEQYF.

The chain combines TRBV12-3 or TRBV12-4 with TRBJ2-3; D is ambiguous. Trimming took off 2 bases at V and 0 bases at J, with 6 bases between the two ends. CDR3 length equals 14 residues. The CDR3 sequence is CASSLRLSTDTQYF. The CDR3, as DNA: TGTGCCAGCAGTTTAAGACTGAGCACAGATACGCAGTATTTT.

This chain uses TRBV28 with TRBJ2-3, with D perhaps assigned TRBD1 or TRBD2 (5 bases each). Trimming removed 6 bases at V and 2 bases at J, with 18 bases between. Germline V gives CDR1 MDHEN, CDR2 SYDVKM. There are 16 residues in the CDR3. CDR3 residues: CASSSNLLGTTDTQYF. The CDR3 region has the DNA TGTGCCAGCAGCTCTAATCTCTTGGGGACCACAGATACGCAGTATTTT.

This clonotype has ten or more counts. The chain recombines TRBV29-1 with TRBJ2-3; possible D gene TRBD2, 6 bases. The CDR3 sequence is 16 residues long. V shed 3 bases and J shed 0 bases, with 16 bases lying between them. Germline CDR1 SQVTM, CDR2 ANQGSEA. The CDR3 DNA follows: TGCAGCGTTGAGTGGGGGGAGTTACCTAGCACAGATACGCAGTATTTT. Protein sequence: CSVEWGELPSTDTQYF.

The genes are TRBV20-1 and TRBJ2-1; 7 positions agree with TRBD2. With V trimmed by 4 bases and J by 9 bases, 18 bases remained unmatched. CDR1 and CDR2 (germline): DFQATT, SNEGSKA (reference sequence). The CDR3 is 16 amino acids. CDR3 loop: CSATPSGTTVFSEQFF. In nucleotides, the CDR3 is TGCAGTGCTACACCATCCGGGACTACTGTTTTTAGTGAGCAGTTCTTC.

This clonotype was observed many times. The chain is built from TRBV2 and TRBJ1-5, with D perhaps TRBD1 (5 bases). The CDR3 is made up of 16 amino acids. The V gene lost 5 bases and the J gene lost 2 bases, with 16 bases spanning the gap. Germline CDR1 SNHLY, CDR2 FYNNEI. As DNA, the CDR3 is TGTGCCAGCAGTTACCTGGACGGGGCGGGCAATCAGCCCCAGCATTTT. It codes for CASSYLDGAGNQPQHF.

The V call is TRBV27, the J call TRBJ2-3; D is unclear. Germline V CDR1 and CDR2: MNHEY, SMNVEV (reference sequence). The CDR3 sequence is 16 residues long. Trimming took off 10 bases at V and 3 bases at J, with 23 bases between the two ends. The CDR3 spells CATPPPRAYVTDTQYF. DNA for the CDR3: TGTGCCACCCCACCCCCCCGTGCGTATGTAACAGATACGCAGTATTTT.

This clonotype was recorded at least ten times. The genes are TRBV12-3 or TRBV12-4 and TRBJ2-1; D is uncertain. CDR3 length: 16 residues. Trimming took 5 bases from V and 6 from J, leaving 20 bases between them. The DNA of the CDR3 is TGTGCCAGCAGTCGACGGGCCCCAGGAAAGTTCAATGAGCAGTTCTTC. Protein: CASSRRAPGKFNEQFF.

The rearrangement joins TRBV7-9 to TRBJ2-7; D gene ambiguous. Trimming stripped 4 bases from V and 3 bases from J, with 7 bases between. The CDR3 runs 12 residues. From germline, CDR1 is SEHNR and CDR2 FQNEAQ (reference sequence). For the CDR3, the DNA is TGTGCCAGCAGCTGGGCCCTCTACGAGCAGTACTTC. Translating it yields CASSWALYEQYF.

This clonotype was found a few times. The chain has TRBV9 and TRBJ2-5; D may be TRBD1 (5 bases). Germline lookup yields CDR1 SGDLS and CDR2 YYNGEE. The CDR3 totals 14 residues. V was trimmed by 0 bases and J by 0 bases, leaving 6 bases between them. The CDR3 protein is CASSVEGYQETQYF. The CDR3, as DNA: TGTGCCAGCAGCGTAGAGGGGTACCAAGAGACCCAGTACTTC.

This clonotype was observed a few times. CDR3 amino acids: CSARDGGLAYNEQFF. The CDR3 DNA follows: TGCAGTGCTAGAGATGGGGGTCTAGCGTACAATGAGCAGTTCTTC. The chain is built from TRBV20-1 and TRBJ2-1, with D possibly matching TRBD2 (6 bases). This CDR3 is 15 amino acids long. V was trimmed by 0 bases and J by 4 bases, leaving 13 bases between them. CDR1 DFQATT and CDR2 SNEGSKA come from the germline V gene (reference sequence).

This clonotype was detected only a few times. This sequence joins TRBV20-1 and TRBJ2-7, with D possibly being TRBD1 (5 bases). V was clipped by 2 bases and J by 3 bases, with 8 bases between them. This CDR3 region has 12 residues. The V gene's germline CDR1 is DFQATT and CDR2 SNEGSKA (reference sequence). In DNA form, the CDR3 reads TGCAGTGCTAGACAGGGTGACTACGAGCAGTACTTC. Translated: CSARQGDYEQYF.

The table lists this clonotype with many counts. CDR3 sequence reads: CASSLYGGVSQAFF. CDR3 bases: TGTGCCAGCAGTTTATATGGCGGCGTCAGCCAAGCTTTCTTT. The chain joins TRBV28 to TRBJ1-1; D uncertain. V lost 1 base, J lost 9 bases, and 15 bases lay in between. CDR3 length: 14 residues. The germline V gene has CDR1 MDHEN and CDR2 SYDVKM.

The table lists this clonotype with many counts. The V and J genes are TRBV28 and TRBJ2-7; a weak D match, TRBD1 (6 bases). The germline gives CDR1 MDHEN, CDR2 SYDVKM. V was cut by 5 bases and J by 2 bases, with 19 bases left in between. The CDR3 sequence is 16 residues long. In DNA form, the CDR3 reads TGTGCCAGCAGTATGTTTTACAGGGTCTCTCCCTACGAGCAGTACTTC. Encoded protein: CASSMFYRVSPYEQYF. Looking up the rest from reference TRBV28 and TRBJ2-7 gives the full variable domain: DVKVTQSSRYLVKRTGEKVFLECVQDMDHENMFWYRQDPGLGLRLIYFSYDVKMKEKGDIPEGYSVSREKKERFSLILESASTNQTSMYLCASSMFYRVSPYEQYFGPGTRLTVT.

This clonotype was observed at least ten times. This sequence joins TRBV14 and TRBJ2-1, with 13 nucleotides matching TRBD2. The CDR3 consists of 18 residues. The germline CDR1 and CDR2 sequences are SGHDN and FVKESK. Losses at the gene ends were 1 base for V and 3 bases for J; bases not matched to a gene: 6. CDR3: CASSQVGTSGTLYNEQFF. Here the CDR3 DNA reads TGTGCCAGCAGCCAAGTCGGGACTAGCGGGACCCTCTACAATGAGCAGTTCTTC.

J is TRBJ2-1 and V is TRBV3-1, with TRBD2 identical over 8 bases. CDR1 and CDR2 from the germline V gene are LGHDT and YNNKEL (reference sequence). The V segment lost 4 bases and the J segment 2 bases; nucleotides outside the gene matches: 13. The CDR3 sequence is 18 residues long. CDR3 nucleotides: TGTGCCAGCAGCCCTGGTCGGAGCGGGAGCCAGACCTACAATGAGCAGTTCTTC. Translation: CASSPGRSGSQTYNEQFF.

This clonotype has more than one count but fewer than ten. The chain employs TRBV12-3 or TRBV12-4 and TRBJ2-7; no firm D call. The CDR3 loop spans 13 amino acids. Trimming took off 5 bases at V and 4 bases at J, with 12 bases between the two ends. CDR3 residues: CASSDRTLYEQYF. The DNA of the CDR3 is TGTGCCAGCAGTGATAGGACCCTATACGAGCAGTACTTC.